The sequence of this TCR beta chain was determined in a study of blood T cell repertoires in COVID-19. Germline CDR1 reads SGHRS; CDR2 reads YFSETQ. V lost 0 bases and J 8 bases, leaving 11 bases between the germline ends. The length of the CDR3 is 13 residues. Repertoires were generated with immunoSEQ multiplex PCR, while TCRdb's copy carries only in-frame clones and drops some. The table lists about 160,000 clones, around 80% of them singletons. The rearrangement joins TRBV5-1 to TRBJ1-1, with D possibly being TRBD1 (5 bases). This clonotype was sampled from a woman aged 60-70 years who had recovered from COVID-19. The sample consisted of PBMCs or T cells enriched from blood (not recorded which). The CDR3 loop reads CASSLATQGEAFF. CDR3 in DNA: TGCGCCAGCAGCTTGGCCACTCAGGGAGAAGCTTTCTTT.